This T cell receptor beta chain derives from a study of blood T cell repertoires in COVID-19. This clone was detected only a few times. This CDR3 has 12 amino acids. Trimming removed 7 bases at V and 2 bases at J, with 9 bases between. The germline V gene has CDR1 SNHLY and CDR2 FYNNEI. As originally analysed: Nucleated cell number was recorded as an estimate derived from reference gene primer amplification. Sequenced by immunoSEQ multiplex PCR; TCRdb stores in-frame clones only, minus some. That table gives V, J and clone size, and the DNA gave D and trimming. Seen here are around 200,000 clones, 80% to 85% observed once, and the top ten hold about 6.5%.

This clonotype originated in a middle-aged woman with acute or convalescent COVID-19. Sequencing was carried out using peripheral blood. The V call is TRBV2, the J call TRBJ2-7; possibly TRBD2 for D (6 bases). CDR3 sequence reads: CASTGDAYEQYF. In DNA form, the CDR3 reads TGTGCCAGCACGGGAGACGCCTACGAGCAGTACTTC. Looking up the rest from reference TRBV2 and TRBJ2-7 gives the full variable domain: EPEVTQTPSHQVTQMGQEVILRCVPISNHLYFYWYRQILGQKVEFLVSFYNNEISEKSEIFDDQFSVERPDGSNFTLKIRSTKLEDSAMYFCASTGDAYEQYFGPGTRLTVT.